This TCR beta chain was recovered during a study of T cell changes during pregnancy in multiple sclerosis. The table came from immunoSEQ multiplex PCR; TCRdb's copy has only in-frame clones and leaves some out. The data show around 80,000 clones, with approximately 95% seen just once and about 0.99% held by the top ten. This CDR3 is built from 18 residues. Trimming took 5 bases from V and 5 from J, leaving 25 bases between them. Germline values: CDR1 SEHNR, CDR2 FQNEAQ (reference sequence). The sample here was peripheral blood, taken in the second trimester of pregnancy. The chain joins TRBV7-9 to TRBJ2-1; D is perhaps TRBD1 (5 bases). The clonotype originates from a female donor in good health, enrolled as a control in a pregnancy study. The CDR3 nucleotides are TGTGCCAGCAGCCTCGGACACTCCTTGGTCGGCAAAGACAATGAGCAGTTCTTC. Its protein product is CASSLGHSLVGKDNEQFF. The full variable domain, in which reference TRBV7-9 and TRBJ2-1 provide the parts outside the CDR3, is DTGVSQNPRHKITKRGQNVTFRCDPISEHNRLYWYRQTLGQGPEFLTYFQNEAQLEKSRLLSDRFSAERPKGSFSTLEIQRTEQGDSAMYLCASSLGHSLVGKDNEQFFGPGTRLTVL.